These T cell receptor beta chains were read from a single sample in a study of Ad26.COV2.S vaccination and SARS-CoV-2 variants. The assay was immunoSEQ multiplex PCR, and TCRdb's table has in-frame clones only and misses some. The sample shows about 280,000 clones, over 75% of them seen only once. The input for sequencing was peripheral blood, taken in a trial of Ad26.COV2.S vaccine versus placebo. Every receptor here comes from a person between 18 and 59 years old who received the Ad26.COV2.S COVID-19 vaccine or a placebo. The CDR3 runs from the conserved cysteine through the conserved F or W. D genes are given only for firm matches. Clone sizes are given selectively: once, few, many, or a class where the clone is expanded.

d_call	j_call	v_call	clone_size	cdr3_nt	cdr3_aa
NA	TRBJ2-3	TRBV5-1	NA	TGCGCCAGCAAACAACCCGGCGGAGATACGCAGTATTTT	CASKQPGGDTQYF
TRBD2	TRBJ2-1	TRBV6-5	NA	TGTGCCAGCAGTTACACAACTAGCGCTCACAATGAGCAGTTCTTC	CASSYTTSAHNEQFF
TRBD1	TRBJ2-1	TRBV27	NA	TGTGCCAGCACCGCGATAGGACAGGGTTACAATGAGCAGTTCTTC	CASTAIGQGYNEQFF
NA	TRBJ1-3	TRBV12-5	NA	TGTGCTAGTGGTTTAGCTAGCTCTGGAAACACCATATATTTT	CASGLASSGNTIYF
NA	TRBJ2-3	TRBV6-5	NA	TGTGCCAGCAGCTATTCAGGTGTGGCAGATACGCAGTATTTT	CASSYSGVADTQYF
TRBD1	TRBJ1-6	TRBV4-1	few	TGCGCCAGCGGCGCTGGGGACAGTCTTCGCTCACCCCTCCACTTT	CASGAGDSLRSPLHF
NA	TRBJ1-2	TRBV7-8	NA	TGTGCCAGCAGCCGAGACGCGGGCTATGGCTACACCTTC	CASSRDAGYGYTF
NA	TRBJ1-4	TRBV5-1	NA	TGCGCCAGCAGCTTGGCTACAACTAATGAAAAACTGTTTTTT	CASSLATTNEKLFF
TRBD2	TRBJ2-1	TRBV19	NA	TGTGCCAGTAGTAAGTCGACTAGCGGATACAATGAGCAGTTCTTC	CASSKSTSGYNEQFF
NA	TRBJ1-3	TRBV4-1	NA	TGCGCCAGCAGCCTCAGTAATTTTCAAGGGGCTAGGGGAGGAAACACCATATATTTT	CASSLSNFQGARGGNTIYF
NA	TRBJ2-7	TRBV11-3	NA	TGTGCCAGCAGCTTAGGGGCAGGGAGCTCCTACGAGCAGTACTTC	CASSLGAGSSYEQYF
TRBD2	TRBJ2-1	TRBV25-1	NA	TGTGCCAGCAGTGAAACAGCGGGAGCTACGGGGAATGAGCAGTTCTTC	CASSETAGATGNEQFF
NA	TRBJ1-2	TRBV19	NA	TGTGCCAGTAGTGTCACACAGGGCTTCCCTTATGGCTACACCTTC	CASSVTQGFPYGYTF
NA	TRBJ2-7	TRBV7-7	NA	TGTGCTAGCAGCTTCACCGGGACTTACTCCTACGAGCAGTACTTC	CASSFTGTYSYEQYF
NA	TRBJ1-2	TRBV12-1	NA	TGTGCCAGCATCACCTCAAGAGGGGGAAACAACCGGGGCTATGGCTACACCTTC	CASITSRGGNNRGYGYTF
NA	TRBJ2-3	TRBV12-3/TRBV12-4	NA	TGTGCCACAGAACAGGGAGCCTTAGGCACGCAGTATTTT	CATEQGALGTQYF
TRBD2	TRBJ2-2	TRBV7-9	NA	TGTGCCAGCAGCTCCATCGGACTAGCGGGAGTAGGTGGCACCGGGGAGCTGTTTTTT	CASSSIGLAGVGGTGELFF
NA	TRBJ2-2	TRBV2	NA	TGTGCCAGCAGTGCTTGGCAGGGGTCCACCGGGGAGCTGTTTTTT	CASSAWQGSTGELFF
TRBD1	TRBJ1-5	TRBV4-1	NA	TGCGCCAGCAGCCTCACAGGGGTCAATCAGCCCCAGCATTTT	CASSLTGVNQPQHF
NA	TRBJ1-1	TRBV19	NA	TGTGCCAGTAGGGATCTGACTGAAGCTTTCTTT	CASRDLTEAFF
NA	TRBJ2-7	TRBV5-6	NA	TGTGCCAGCAGCTTGTCCGGTTCCACGGGGCAGTACTTC	CASSLSGSTGQYF
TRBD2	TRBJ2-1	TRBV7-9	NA	TGTGCCAGCAGCGGTGGCGGGGGGGGCGCCTACAATGAGCAGTTCTTC	CASSGGGGGAYNEQFF
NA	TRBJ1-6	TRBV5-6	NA	TGTGCCAGCAGCTTGGATTTGTCAGGCGGTAATTCACCCCTCCACTTT	CASSLDLSGGNSPLHF
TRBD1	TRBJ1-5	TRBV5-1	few	TGCGCCAGCAGCTTGTCAGGGGGAAATCAGCCCCAGCATTTT	CASSLSGGNQPQHF
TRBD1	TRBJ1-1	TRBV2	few	TGTGCCAGCAAGGTCGGGACAGGTTTAGCTGAAGCTTTCTTT	CASKVGTGLAEAFF
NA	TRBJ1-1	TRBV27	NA	TGTGCCAGCAGTTCCAGGTCAGGCGGCGGAAAGAACACTGAAGCTTTCTTT	CASSSRSGGGKNTEAFF
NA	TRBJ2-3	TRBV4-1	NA	TGCGCCAGCAGCCAAGTTAACATGGGGTTTGTAGATACGCAGTATTTT	CASSQVNMGFVDTQYF